This T cell receptor beta chain was recovered during a study of blood T cell repertoires in COVID-19. About the study: Nucleic acid was either cDNA or gDNA, and it came from T cells, B-cell-depleted T cells, or PBMCs.

The Seattle site enrolled patients during active infection and followed them longitudinally. Repertoires were generated with immunoSEQ multiplex PCR, while TCRdb's copy carries only in-frame clones and drops some. The sample lists fewer than 200,000 clones, 82% occurring once. V was cut by 1 base and J by 3 bases, with 12 bases left in between. The CDR3 totals 15 residues. CDR1 is SEHNR, CDR2 FQNEAQ, per germline (reference sequence). The clonotype comes from a woman aged 60-75 years with COVID-19, enrolled during active disease. Sequencing was performed on peripheral blood. The rearrangement uses TRBV7-9 and TRBJ2-5; weak D call: TRBD1 (6 bases). The chain's CDR3 is CASSLDEYREETQYF. The CDR3 DNA follows: TGTGCCAGCAGCTTAGATGAATACAGGGAAGAGACCCAGTACTTC.